These T cell receptor beta chains were read from a single sample in a study of cytomegalovirus exposure and HLA in healthy donors. TCRdb keeps only in-frame clones here, not all; method: immunoSEQ multiplex PCR. The sample carries 150,000 to 250,000 clones, roughly 85% recorded once. The material sequenced was PBMCs. These TCRs come from a woman aged 50 to 60 in good health and CMV-seronegative. Each CDR3 is given with its conserved first and last residue. The D gene is left open where the match is weak. Not all rows give a size; the values are once, few, many and, for expanded clones, a class.

j_gene | abundance | d_gene | v_gene | CDR3nt | CDR3aa
TRBJ2-4 | NA | NA | TRBV9 | TGTGCCAGCAGCCCGGACACAGTAGCCAAAAACATTCAGTACTTC | CASSPDTVAKNIQYF
TRBJ2-4 | NA | NA | TRBV15 | TGTGCCACCAGCAGGGACGGACAGTATCCCCAGTACTTC | CATSRDGQYPQYF
TRBJ1-2 | NA | TRBD1 | TRBV6-1 | TGTGCCAGCAGGACGACAGGGGGGAGCTATGGCTACACCTTC | CASRTTGGSYGYTF
TRBJ1-5 | NA | TRBD1 | TRBV19 | TGTGCCAGTAGGCGACAGGGGCCGAATAGCAATCAGCCCCAGCATTTT | CASRRQGPNSNQPQHF
TRBJ2-7 | NA | TRBD2 | TRBV4-2 | TGTGCCAGCAGCCAAGATACTCGCGGGAGGACTTACGAGCAGTACTTC | CASSQDTRGRTYEQYF
TRBJ2-3 | NA | NA | TRBV11-2 | TGTGCCAGCAGCCCGGGGCAGGGGAGCACAGATACGCAGTATTTT | CASSPGQGSTDTQYF
TRBJ2-3 | NA | TRBD2 | TRBV10-3 | TGTGCCATCAGTGAGTCCCAGACGACTAGCGGCCGTAGCACAGATACGCAGTATTTT | CAISESQTTSGRSTDTQYF
TRBJ2-7 | NA | TRBD1 | TRBV5-4 | TGTGCCAGCAGCCCCGGGACAGGCACCTACGAGCAGTACTTC | CASSPGTGTYEQYF
TRBJ1-2 | NA | NA | TRBV30 | TGTGCCTGGGAGGGTCCCTATGGCTACACCTTC | CAWEGPYGYTF
TRBJ1-2 | NA | NA | TRBV5-1 | TGCGCCAGCACAATACAGGGTGGCTATGGCTACACCTTC | CASTIQGGYGYTF
TRBJ2-3 | NA | NA | TRBV7-9 | TGTGCCAGCAGCTTAGCTAGGGGTTTCGTCGGCACAGATACGCAGTATTTT | CASSLARGFVGTDTQYF
TRBJ2-1 | NA | TRBD2 | TRBV27 | TGTGCCAGCAGTTTAATGGGATGGGGGGCCACCGGGGGACTAGATGGCAATGAGCAGTTCTTC | CASSLMGWGATGGLDGNEQFF
TRBJ2-7 | NA | NA | TRBV6-1 | TGTGCCAGCAGTGACTCGGGAGCGTACTCCTACGAGCAGTACTTC | CASSDSGAYSYEQYF
TRBJ1-1 | once | TRBD1 | TRBV7-9 | TGTTCCAGCAGCTTAGACCTCGACAGGGGAAAAGCTTTCTTT | CSSSLDLDRGKAFF
TRBJ1-1 | NA | NA | TRBV6-1 | TGTGCCAGCTACGAATCCTATCCCCACACTGAAGCTTTCTTT | CASYESYPHTEAFF
TRBJ2-7 | few | TRBD2 | TRBV4-1 | TGCGCCAGCAGCCACCCCACTAGCGGGGGATACGAGCAGTACTTC | CASSHPTSGGYEQYF
TRBJ1-1 | NA | NA | TRBV28 | TGTGCCAGCAGTTTGGGGGGTGAGAACACTGAAGCTTTCTTT | CASSLGGENTEAFF
TRBJ2-1 | few | TRBD2 | TRBV6-5 | TGTGCCAGCACCAGGACTAGCGGGAGAAATGAGCAGTTCTTC | CASTRTSGRNEQFF
TRBJ2-5 | few | TRBD1 | TRBV29-1 | TGCAGCGTTGCCGATCTGGGACAGGGGGGAGAGACCCAGTACTTC | CSVADLGQGGETQYF
TRBJ1-4 | NA | TRBD1 | TRBV6-1 | TGTGCCAGCAGTCGCCGGACAGGGGGGGCTGAAAAACTGTTTTTT | CASSRRTGGAEKLFF
TRBJ1-5 | NA | TRBD1 | TRBV28 | TGTGCCAGCAGTTTAGGACAGGGGTATCAGCCCCAGCATTTT | CASSLGQGYQPQHF
TRBJ2-7 | NA | NA | TRBV7-3 | TGTGCCAGCAGCTTACCGGCATCGGGGCAGTACTTC | CASSLPASGQYF
TRBJ1-6 | NA | NA | TRBV6-5 | TGTGCCAGCAGTTCCCACAGAGTTTATAATTCACCCCTCCACTTT | CASSSHRVYNSPLHF
TRBJ2-1 | NA | TRBD2 | TRBV7-2 | TGTGCCAGCAGCTTAACTAGCGGACTTTCCTACAATGAGCAGTTCTTC | CASSLTSGLSYNEQFF
TRBJ2-7 | NA | TRBD2 | TRBV5-1 | TGCGCCAGCAGCTGGGACGGTAGCGGGCCTTACGAGCAGTACTTC | CASSWDGSGPYEQYF
TRBJ2-1 | once | TRBD2 | TRBV5-1 | TGCGCCAGCGGAGCTAGCGGGGGATACAATGAGCAGTTCTTC | CASGASGGYNEQFF
TRBJ2-3 | NA | TRBD2 | TRBV30 | TGTGCCTGGAGTGGGGGAGCGGGAGGACGCACAGATACGCAGTATTTT | CAWSGGAGGRTDTQYF
TRBJ2-3 | NA | TRBD2 | TRBV4-3 | TGCGCCAGCAGCCAAGCCCGGACTAGCGGTTTCACAGATACGCAGTATTTT | CASSQARTSGFTDTQYF
TRBJ1-5 | NA | NA | TRBV28 | TGTGCCAGCAGTCCCGGACAGAGCAATCAGCCCCAGCATTTT | CASSPGQSNQPQHF
TRBJ2-7 | once | NA | TRBV11-2 | TGTGCCAGCAGCCCATCTCGCGGAAGGTTTTGGGAGCAGTACTTC | CASSPSRGRFWEQYF
TRBJ1-5 | NA | NA | TRBV30 | TGTGCCTGGAGCCTGGGCCTCAATCAGCCCCAGCATTTT | CAWSLGLNQPQHF
TRBJ2-1 | NA | NA | TRBV2 | TGTGCCAGCAGTGGGCACCAAGAGGGGTTCTTC | CASSGHQEGFF
TRBJ2-7 | NA | NA | TRBV21-1 | TGTGCCAGCAGCAAAGAACGGGGCAGGGGAAGCTCCTACGAGCAGTACTTC | CASSKERGRGSSYEQYF
TRBJ1-6 | once | NA | TRBV15 | TGTGCCACCAGCAGGGACAAAGATAATTCACCCCTCCACTTT | CATSRDKDNSPLHF
TRBJ1-5 | once | TRBD1 | TRBV6-1 | TGTGCCAGCAGTAACAGGGGCGGCCAGCCCCAGCATTTT | CASSNRGGQPQHF
TRBJ1-1 | once | NA | TRBV6-1 | TGTGCCAGCAGTGAACGGGGGGGGTACACTGAAGCTTTCTTT | CASSERGGYTEAFF
TRBJ2-7 | NA | TRBD2 | TRBV18 | TGTGCCAGCTCACCCCCTAGCGGGAGGGGTTTCGAGCAGTACTTC | CASSPPSGRGFEQYF
TRBJ2-2 | NA | NA | TRBV9 | TGTGCCAGCAGCGGGGCCTCCGTTAACACCGGGGAGCTGTTTTTT | CASSGASVNTGELFF
TRBJ2-1 | NA | TRBD2 | TRBV11-2 | TGTGCCAGCAGCTTTAGCGGGAGGGCCGAGAATGAGCAGTTCTTC | CASSFSGRAENEQFF
TRBJ2-7 | NA | NA | TRBV25-1 | TGTGCCAGCAGTCCAACCAGGGGTTCGATTGGATACGAGCAGTACTTC | CASSPTRGSIGYEQYF
TRBJ1-1 | NA | NA | TRBV28 | TGTGCCAGCAGTTCCCTCCCTTTGACTGAAGCTTTCTTT | CASSSLPLTEAFF
TRBJ2-7 | NA | TRBD2 | TRBV5-1 | TGCGCCAGCAGCTTGCTCGGACTAGCCGGCTACGAGCAGTACTTC | CASSLLGLAGYEQYF
TRBJ2-1 | few | TRBD2 | TRBV18 | TGTGCCAGCTCAGTGCGGACTAGCGGAGAATACAATGAGCAGTTCTTC | CASSVRTSGEYNEQFF
TRBJ1-4 | few | NA | TRBV2 | TGTGCCAGCAGTGTTGGAGGAGCAACTAATGAAAAACTGTTTTTT | CASSVGGATNEKLFF
TRBJ2-3 | NA | NA | TRBV6-5 | TGTGCCAGCAGGCAGTCCATCACCACAGATACGCAGTATTTT | CASRQSITTDTQYF
TRBJ1-2 | few | NA | TRBV28 | TGTGCCAGCAGGAATTATGGAGCCCCCTATGGCTACACCTTC | CASRNYGAPYGYTF
TRBJ1-5 | NA | NA | TRBV2 | TGTGCCTCGCAGGGTACGAGCAATCAGCCCCAGCATTTT | CASQGTSNQPQHF
TRBJ1-1 | NA | NA | TRBV4-3 | TGCGCCAGCAGCCCGGGGAAGGGGAACACTGAAGCTTTCTTT | CASSPGKGNTEAFF
TRBJ2-5 | NA | NA | TRBV7-2 | TGTGCCAGCAGCTTTTTTGACTGGGAGACCCAGTACTTC | CASSFFDWETQYF
TRBJ1-2 | NA | TRBD1 | TRBV27 | TGTGCCAGCAGTCCCTGGCAGGGGGCTAACTATGGCTACACCTTC | CASSPWQGANYGYTF
TRBJ1-2 | once | TRBD1 | TRBV28 | TGTGCCAGCAGTCCCCTCTCCGGGACAGGGGGCTTTAAAACCTTC | CASSPLSGTGGFKTF
TRBJ1-5 | NA | NA | TRBV2 | TGTGCCAGCAGTGAAGTAGGAGGGGTGGGAAGGCAGCCCCAGCATTTT | CASSEVGGVGRQPQHF
TRBJ1-3 | NA | TRBD1 | TRBV18 | TGTGCCAGCTCACCGCCGGGACAGGGAAACACCATATATTTT | CASSPPGQGNTIYF
TRBJ2-7 | few | NA | TRBV27 | TGTGCCAGCAGTTTGGGTGGTCCCCACTACGAGCAGTACTTC | CASSLGGPHYEQYF
TRBJ2-7 | NA | NA | TRBV4-1 | TGCGCCAGCAGCCAAGATTGGCGGGGCTACTCCTACGAGCAGTACTTC | CASSQDWRGYSYEQYF